These 32 T cell receptor beta chains originate from one sample sequenced in a study of T-cell memory formation after mild COVID-19. TCRdb redid the calling of the 5' RACE reads with MiXCR, one entry per CDR3 protein. The sample consists of around 200,000 distinct CDR3 sequences, around 18% of them appearing once. The sample comprised PBMCs or a T cell subset sorted from them (not recorded which). All receptors derive from a man aged 18 to 30 who had mild COVID-19 (a few samples of this study predate the infection). Cell type and time point are not known.

This clonotype was counted a few times. V usage is TRBV28 and J usage is TRBJ2-1, with 7 bases that match TRBD1. The CDR3 consists of 14 residues. V lost 5 bases and J lost 5; bases outside the gene matches: 6. Germline CDR1 and CDR2: MDHEN and SYDVKM. The chain's CDR3 is CASSPLDRDNEQFF. The CDR3 nucleotides are TGTGCCAGCAGTCCCCTCGACAGGGACAATGAGCAGTTCTTC. Looking up the rest from reference TRBV28 and TRBJ2-1 gives the full variable domain: DVKVTQSSRYLVKRTGEKVFLECVQDMDHENMFWYRQDPGLGLRLIYFSYDVKMKEKGDIPEGYSVSREKKERFSLILESASTNQTSMYLCASSPLDRDNEQFFGPGTRLTVL.

This clonotype was seen many times. V and J are TRBV4-3 and TRBJ1-6; D unclear. Germline V gene data show CDR1 as LGHNA and CDR2 as YSLEER. V shed 0 bases and J shed 9 bases, with 12 bases lying between them. The CDR3 contains 15 residues. The CDR3 sequence is CASSQDGPNISPLHF. CDR3 sequence (DNA): TGCGCCAGCAGCCAAGACGGTCCGAATATTTCACCCCTCCACTTT.

The chain recombines TRBV15 with TRBJ1-4, with 12 bases matching TRBD1. CDR3 size: 15 residues. V lost 3 bases, J lost 6 bases, and 2 bases stayed unmatched. Germline CDR1 reads LNHNV; CDR2 reads YYDKDF (reference sequence). CDR3 nucleotide sequence: TGTGCCACCAGCAGCCGGGACAGGGGGCATGAAAAACTGTTTTTT. Protein product: CATSSRDRGHEKLFF.

The V gene is TRBV6-5, the J gene TRBJ2-7, with a tentative D call TRBD2 (6 bases). This CDR3 region has 17 residues. The V end was cut by 0 bases, the J end by 6 bases, with 21 bases between. Germline-derived CDR1 and CDR2 are MNHEY and SVGAGI. The CDR3 loop reads CASSYSYNGGTPSEQYV. The CDR3 DNA follows: TGTGCCAGCAGTTACTCGTACAACGGAGGGACCCCCTCCGAGCAGTACGTC.

The chain combines TRBV11-1 with TRBJ2-2; D ambiguous. The V gene's germline CDR1 is SGHAT and CDR2 FQDESV (reference sequence). V lost 4 bases and J 6 bases, leaving 15 bases between the germline ends. The CDR3 totals 15 residues. The CDR3 protein is CASSSNPSPAGELFF. The CDR3 DNA sequence: TGTGCCAGCAGCTCAAACCCGAGCCCGGCCGGGGAGCTGTTTTTT.

This clonotype was detected many times. The rearrangement links TRBV6-6 to TRBJ1-1; tentative D call: TRBD1 (5 bases). The CDR3 is 17 residues long. CDR1 and CDR2 from the germline V gene are MNHNY and SVGAGI (reference sequence). V was clipped by 2 bases and J by 1 base, with 17 bases between them. The CDR3 DNA follows: TGTGCCAGCAGTTACGGAAATCGGGGCAGGGAGAACACTGAAGCTTTCTTT. Encoded protein: CASSYGNRGRENTEAFF.

V gene TRBV7-9 combines with J gene TRBJ2-7; the D is unclear. Germline V gene data show CDR1 as SEHNR and CDR2 as FQNEAQ (reference sequence). This CDR3 is built from 12 residues. V was clipped by 5 bases and J by 3 bases, with 8 bases between them. The CDR3 sequence is CASSTDGYEQYF. Written as DNA, the CDR3 is TGTGCCAGCAGCACCGACGGCTACGAGCAGTACTTC.

In this sample, this clonotype turned up a few times. V and J are TRBV29-1 and TRBJ1-3; possible D gene TRBD1, 6 bases. Germline V gene sequence: CDR1 SQVTM, CDR2 ANQGSEA. V dropped 3 bases and J dropped 2 bases, with 11 bases sitting between them. The CDR3 sequence is 14 residues long. The CDR3 region has the DNA TGCAGCGTTGATTCAGGGGCTGCTGGAAACACCATATATTTT. It specifies CSVDSGAAGNTIYF.

The chain employs TRBV6-2 or TRBV6-3 and TRBJ2-1; 8 positions agree with TRBD1. V lost 0 bases and J lost 5; bases outside the gene matches: 18. Germline V gives CDR1 MNHEY, CDR2 SVGEGT. The CDR3 sequence is 20 residues long. The DNA of the CDR3 is TGTGCCAGCAGTTACTCGATGTACGGTTCGTCGGGGACAGGCAACAATGAGCAGTTCTTC. Translating gives CASSYSMYGSSGTGNNEQFF.

In DNA, the CDR3 is TGTGCCTGGAGTGTGTCGGTCGGAGGGAGGGCTGAAGCTTTCTTT. Its protein product is CAWSVSVGGRAEAFF. The rearrangement links TRBV30 to TRBJ1-1; D remains unclear. Germline values: CDR1 GTSNPN, CDR2 SVGIG (reference sequence). There are 15 residues in the CDR3. Trimming removed 0 bases from V and 6 bases from J, with 17 bases in between.

This clonotype was observed a handful of times. The chain couples TRBV7-9 to TRBJ2-7, with 7 bases identical to TRBD1. The V and J ends lost 1 base and 6 bases, in that order; junction bases with no gene match: 6. Germline V gene sequence: CDR1 SEHNR, CDR2 FQNEAQ (reference sequence). The CDR3 has 14 residues. CDR3 sequence reads: CASSLGDRASEQYV. CDR3 sequence (DNA): TGTGCCAGCAGCTTAGGCGACAGGGCCAGCGAGCAGTACGTC.

This clonotype was seen a handful of times. The V and J genes are TRBV18 and TRBJ2-3, with D possibly being TRBD2 (5 bases). This CDR3 has 15 amino acids. V gave up 3 bases and J gave up 0 bases, with 10 bases separating them. The germline CDR1 and CDR2 sequences are KGHSH and LQKENI. CDR3 in amino acids: CASSPRLTSTDTQYF. CDR3 bases: TGTGCCAGCTCACCGAGACTAACTAGCACAGATACGCAGTATTTT.

This clonotype was seen a few times. J is TRBJ2-5 and V is TRBV24-1, with TRBD1 matching 7 bases. The CDR3 totals 13 residues. Germline CDR1 and CDR2: KGHDR and SFDVKD. V lost 4 bases to trimming and J lost 4 bases; unmatched junction nucleotides: 2. CDR3 sequence reads: CATSDRGRETQYF. In DNA form, the CDR3 reads TGTGCCACCAGTGACAGGGGGAGAGAGACCCAGTACTTC.

This clonotype was counted once. This sequence joins TRBV6-1 and TRBJ1-4; D is unclear. Germline V gives CDR1 MNHNS, CDR2 SASEGT. Trimming removed 5 bases from V and 8 bases from J, with 15 bases in between. The CDR3 is 14 amino acids. The CDR3: CASSQGRTREKLFF. The CDR3 DNA is TGTGCCAGCAGTCAAGGGAGGACCCGGGAAAAACTGTTTTTT.

This clonotype has a handful of counts. The V call is TRBV2, the J call TRBJ2-7; the D is unclear. CDR1 is SNHLY, CDR2 FYNNEI, per germline. CDR3 length: 10 amino acids. Trimming removed 5 bases at V and 7 bases at J, with 6 bases between. The DNA of the CDR3 is TGTGCCAGCAGTTACATGGAGCAGTACGTC. This codes for CASSYMEQYV.

This clonotype has at least ten counts. The V call is TRBV7-9, the J call TRBJ1-2, with TRBD1 identical over 7 bases. CDR1 and CDR2 from the germline V gene are SEHNR and FQNEAQ (reference sequence). The CDR3 consists of 14 residues. J was trimmed by 6 bases and V by 3 bases; bases with no gene match: 7. Written as DNA, the CDR3 is TGTGCCAGCAGCTTCACAGGGGCTTCGAATGGCTACACCTTC. Translation: CASSFTGASNGYTF.

The chain recombines TRBV12-3 or TRBV12-4 with TRBJ2-1, with 10 positions matching TRBD2. This CDR3 region has 14 residues. With V trimmed by 5 bases and J by 7 bases, 5 bases remained unmatched. CDR3 sequence (DNA): TGTGCCAGCAGTACGAGGGGACTAGCGAATGAGCAGTTCTTC. Translated: CASSTRGLANEQFF.

The chain is built from TRBV4-1 and TRBJ2-3; the D is unclear. Germline V gene data show CDR1 as MGHRA and CDR2 as YSYEKL. The germline V and J ends were trimmed by 0 bases and 0 bases, with 10 bases remaining between them. The CDR3 consists of 16 residues. In nucleotides, the CDR3 is TGCGCCAGCAGCCAAGAGTCTCTACCTAGCACAGATACGCAGTATTTT. Protein product: CASSQESLPSTDTQYF.

This clonotype has a handful of counts. J is TRBJ2-1 and V is TRBV12-3 or TRBV12-4; 9 bases align to TRBD2. Unmatched junction bases numbered 9, after V lost 6 bases and J lost 6 bases. The CDR3 extends over 15 amino acids. The CDR3 DNA reads as TGTGCCAGCAGCTTATGGCTAGCGGGGACCAATGAGCAGTTCTTC. Translating gives CASSLWLAGTNEQFF.

The table lists this clonotype with a few counts. The chain is built from TRBV6-6 and TRBJ1-1, with 7 bases identical to TRBD1. V gave up 2 bases and J gave up 4 bases; unmatched junction bases: 4. CDR1 MNHNY and CDR2 SVGAGI come from the germline V gene (reference sequence). There are 14 residues in the CDR3. The CDR3 DNA reads TGTGCCAGCAGTTACATCACAGGGGCCACTGAAGCTTTCTTT. Protein product: CASSYITGATEAFF.

Here the CDR3 reads CASSLSLGYQETQYF. The CDR3, as DNA: TGTGCCAGCAGCTTATCGCTGGGATACCAAGAGACCCAGTACTTC. The chain couples TRBV7-9 to TRBJ2-5; D not certain. The CDR3 consists of 15 residues. Per the germline V gene, CDR1 is SEHNR and CDR2 is FQNEAQ (reference sequence). Trimming took off 2 bases at V and 0 bases at J, with 10 bases between the two ends.

Only a few counts were recorded for this clonotype. The gene calls are TRBV6-5 and TRBJ1-2; D may be TRBD1 (6 bases). Germline V gene lookup returns CDR1 MNHEY and CDR2 SVGAGI. Between the trimmed V and J ends, which lost 2 bases and 4 bases, there was a span of 17 bases. This CDR3 has 16 residues. In nucleotides, the CDR3 is TGTGCCAGCAGTTACGGAACCGGACAGAGCTTCTATGGCTACACCTTC. Encoded protein: CASSYGTGQSFYGYTF.

The chain couples TRBV2 to TRBJ2-7; D call uncertain. V gave up 3 bases and J gave up 3 bases, with 0 bases separating them. This CDR3 comprises 10 residues. CDR1 and CDR2 from the germline V gene are SNHLY and FYNNEI. DNA of the CDR3: TGTGCCAGCAGTGACTACGAGCAGTACTTC. As protein: CASSDYEQYF.

This clonotype was seen a few times. The V and J genes are TRBV20-1 and TRBJ1-2, with TRBD1 matching 9 bases. The CDR3 sequence is 15 residues long. With 1 base clipped from V and 5 bases from J, the junction kept 8 bases outside the gene matches. The germline V gene has CDR1 DFQATT and CDR2 SNEGSKA (reference sequence). The CDR3: CSARGRDRVYYGYTF. The CDR3 DNA is TGCAGTGCTAGAGGCCGGGACAGGGTCTATTATGGCTACACCTTC.

This rearrangement joins TRBV5-1 to TRBJ2-2; D is possibly TRBD1 or TRBD2 (5 bases each). The CDR3 extends over 16 amino acids. CDR1 SGHRS and CDR2 YFSETQ come from the germline V gene. V lost 4 bases, J lost 0 bases, and 13 bases lay in between. The CDR3 is CASSPGPATNTGELFF. The CDR3 DNA follows: TGCGCCAGCAGCCCGGGACCGGCCACGAACACCGGGGAGCTGTTTTTT. Complete variable domain (other parts from reference TRBV5-1 and TRBJ2-2): KAGVTQTPRYLIKTRGQQVTLSCSPISGHRSVSWYQQTPGQGLQFLFEYFSETQRNKGNFPGRFSGRQFSNSRSEMNVSTLELGDSALYLCASSPGPATNTGELFFGEGSRLTVL.

This clonotype was seen more than once but under ten times. The chain uses TRBV24-1 and TRBJ1-2; D perhaps matches TRBD1 (5 bases). CDR3 length: 13 amino acids. The ends were cut back, 3 bases at V and 8 bases at J, with 12 bases in the middle. Germline lookup yields CDR1 KGHDR and CDR2 SFDVKD. CDR3 in amino acids: CATSDRWGDGYTF. The DNA for the CDR3 is TGTGCCACCAGTGATCGGTGGGGGGACGGCTACACCTTC.

The chain has TRBV9 and TRBJ1-1; D perhaps matches TRBD1 (5 bases). Germline V gives CDR1 SGDLS, CDR2 YYNGEE. The V end lost 4 bases, the J end lost 6 bases, and 16 bases lay between the germline ends. The CDR3 contains 14 residues. CDR3 sequence reads: CASSRRGSVAEAFF. The CDR3 nucleotides are TGTGCCAGCAGCAGAAGGGGTTCAGTCGCTGAAGCTTTCTTT.

This clonotype was picked up a small number of times. The chain employs TRBV7-2 and TRBJ2-5; TRBD1 agrees at 7 bases. CDR3 length: 14 residues. Germline V CDR1 and CDR2: SGHTA, FQGNSA. V lost 1 base and J lost 5; bases outside the gene matches: 4. The CDR3 loop is CASSLDRGWETQYF. As DNA, the CDR3 is TGTGCCAGCAGCTTAGACAGGGGATGGGAGACCCAGTACTTC.

The V call is TRBV20-1, the J call TRBJ2-1, with D unresolved. V lost 6 bases to trimming and J lost 4 bases, with 13 bases between them. The CDR3 has 13 amino acids. CDR1 is DFQATT and CDR2 is SNEGSKA in the germline V gene (reference sequence). CDR3 sequence reads: CSADTPLYNEQFF. In nucleotides, the CDR3 is TGCAGTGCCGACACACCCCTTTACAATGAGCAGTTCTTC.

This clonotype appeared a few times. The chain links TRBV10-3 to TRBJ1-1, with D possibly being TRBD1 (6 bases). The CDR3 consists of 14 residues. Germline values: CDR1 ENHRY, CDR2 SYGVKD. CDR3 region: CASRRGGVNTEAFF. The CDR3 DNA follows: TGTGCTTCCCGGAGGGGGGGGGTGAACACTGAAGCTTTCTTT.

The CDR3 region has the DNA TGCAGTGCCCATAGGTCCGTTGGATACGAGCAGTACGTC. Protein product: CSAHRSVGYEQYV. The rearrangement uses TRBV20-1 and TRBJ2-7, with D unclear. Trimming pared 6 bases from V and 4 bases from J, leaving 16 bases between. Per germline, CDR1 DFQATT and CDR2 SNEGSKA (reference sequence). This CDR3 comprises 13 residues.

This clonotype has just a few counts. This chain uses TRBV3-1 with TRBJ2-1; D call uncertain. This CDR3 comprises 11 residues. Deletions cut 7 bases from V and 10 bases from J, with 11 bases between. Germline CDR1 reads LGHDT; CDR2 reads YNNKEL (reference sequence). For the CDR3, the DNA is TGTGCCAGCATGGAAGCCGGCGAGCAGTTCTTC. Its translation is CASMEAGEQFF.